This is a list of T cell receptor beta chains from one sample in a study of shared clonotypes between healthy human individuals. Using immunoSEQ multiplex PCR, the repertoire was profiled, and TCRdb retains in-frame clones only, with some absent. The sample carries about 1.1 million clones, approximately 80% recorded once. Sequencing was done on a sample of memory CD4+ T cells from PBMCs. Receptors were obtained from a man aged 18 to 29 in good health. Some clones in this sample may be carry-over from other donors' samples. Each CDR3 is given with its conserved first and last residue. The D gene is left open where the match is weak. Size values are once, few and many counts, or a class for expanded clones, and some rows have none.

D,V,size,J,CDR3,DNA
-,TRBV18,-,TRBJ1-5,CASSLFRDGLQPQHF,TGTGCCAGCTCACTCTTCCGGGACGGCCTTCAGCCCCAGCATTTT
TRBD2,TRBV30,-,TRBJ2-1,CAWSFGGREGSEQFF,TGTGCCTGGAGTTTTGGAGGGCGGGAGGGCAGTGAGCAGTTCTTC
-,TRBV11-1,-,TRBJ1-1,CASSLSQKNTEAFF,TGTGCCAGCAGCTTAAGTCAGAAGAACACTGAAGCTTTCTTT
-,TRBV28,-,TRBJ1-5,CASSPNAGQPQHF,TGTGCCAGCAGTCCTAATGCGGGGCAGCCCCAGCATTTT
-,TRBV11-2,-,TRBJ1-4,CASSLGRTANEKLFF,TGTGCCAGCAGCTTAGGCAGGACGGCGAATGAAAAACTGTTTTTT
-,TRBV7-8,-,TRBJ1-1,CASSLVSRNTEAFF,TGTGCCAGCAGCTTAGTTAGCCGGAACACTGAAGCTTTCTTT
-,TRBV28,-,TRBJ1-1,CASSISTENEAFF,TGTGCCAGCAGTATCTCGACGGAAAATGAAGCTTTCTTT
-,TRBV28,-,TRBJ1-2,CAGQRGGVSSYTF,TGTGCCGGCCAACGAGGGGGGGTAAGCAGCTACACCTTC
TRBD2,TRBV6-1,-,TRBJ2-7,CASSEHMWASGPQRTEQYF,TGTGCCAGCAGTGAACACATGTGGGCTAGCGGGCCCCAACGCACCGAGCAGTACTTC
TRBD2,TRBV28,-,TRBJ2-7,CASNQREGGEQYF,TGTGCCAGCAATCAGCGGGAGGGTGGCGAGCAGTACTTC
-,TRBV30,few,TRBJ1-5,CAWSPTGLDQPQHF,TGTGCCTGGAGTCCAACAGGGTTGGATCAGCCCCAGCATTTT
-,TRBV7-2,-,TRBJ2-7,CASRRTATSYEQYF,TGTGCCAGCAGGAGGACAGCCACCTCCTACGAGCAGTACTTC
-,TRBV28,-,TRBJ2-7,CASSPGGSSGLYEQYF,TGTGCCAGCAGCCCCGGAGGTTCCTCGGGGCTCTACGAGCAGTACTTC
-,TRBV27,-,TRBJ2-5,CASSLGGKGTQYF,TGTGCCAGCAGTTTAGGGGGTAAAGGGACCCAGTACTTC
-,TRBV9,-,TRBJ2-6,CASSTQGSGANVLTF,TGTGCCAGCAGCACCCAAGGTTCTGGGGCCAACGTCCTGACTTTC
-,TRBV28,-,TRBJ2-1,CASSLFMVVYNEQFF,TGTGCCAGCAGTTTATTTATGGTAGTTTACAATGAGCAGTTCTTC
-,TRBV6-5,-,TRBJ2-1,CASSYGRDRIGNEQFF,TGTGCCAGCAGTTATGGTAGGGATCGAATCGGAAATGAGCAGTTCTTC
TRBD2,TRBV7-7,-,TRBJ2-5,CASSHGLAGGEETQYF,TGTGCCAGCAGCCACGGACTAGCGGGGGGGGAAGAGACCCAGTACTTC
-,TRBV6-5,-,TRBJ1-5,CASSYSPGNNQPQHF,TGTGCCAGCAGTTACTCGCCCGGAAACAATCAGCCCCAGCATTTT
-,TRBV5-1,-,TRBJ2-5,CASSMVNKGETQYF,TGCGCCAGTTCTATGGTAAACAAGGGGGAGACCCAGTACTTC
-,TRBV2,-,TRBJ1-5,CASMGQRGQPQHF,TGTGCCAGCATGGGGCAGCGTGGTCAGCCCCAGCATTTT
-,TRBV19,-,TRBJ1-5,CASSIRDQPQHF,TGTGCCAGTAGTATCAGGGATCAGCCCCAGCATTTT
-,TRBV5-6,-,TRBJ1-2,CASSLAATPYGYTF,TGTGCCAGCAGCTTGGCCGCGACGCCCTATGGCTACACCTTC
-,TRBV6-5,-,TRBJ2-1,CATSRGKAYNEQFF,TGTGCCACTTCGAGGGGGAAGGCCTACAATGAGCAGTTCTTC
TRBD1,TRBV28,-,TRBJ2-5,CASSLTGGGETQYF,TGTGCCAGCAGTCTCACAGGGGGCGGGGAGACCCAGTACTTC
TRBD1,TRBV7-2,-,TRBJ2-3,CASSFGQAATDTQYF,TGTGCCAGCAGCTTTGGACAGGCCGCCACAGATACGCAGTATTTT
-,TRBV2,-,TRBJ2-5,CASSRVFQETQYF,TGTGCCAGCAGCCGGGTCTTCCAAGAGACCCAGTACTTC
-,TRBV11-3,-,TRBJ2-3,CASSLGAADTQYF,TGTGCCAGCAGCTTAGGGGCGGCAGATACGCAGTATTTT
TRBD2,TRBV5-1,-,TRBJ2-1,CASSSGMTSYNEQFF,TGCGCCAGCAGTAGCGGGATGACCTCCTACAATGAGCAGTTCTTC
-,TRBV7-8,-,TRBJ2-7,CASSLGTGTYEQYF,TGTGCCAGCAGCTTGGGAACAGGGACCTACGAGCAGTACTTC
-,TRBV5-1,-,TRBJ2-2,CASSLGGAGGELFF,TGCGCCAGCAGCCTCGGGGGTGCCGGCGGGGAGCTGTTTTTT
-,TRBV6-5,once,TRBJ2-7,CASRRTGTEQYF,TGTGCCAGCAGACGAACAGGGACCGAGCAGTACTTC
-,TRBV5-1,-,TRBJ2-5,CASSLGAGAIGETQYF,TGCGCCAGCAGCCTGGGTGCGGGCGCAATCGGGGAGACCCAGTACTTC
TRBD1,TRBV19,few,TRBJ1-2,CASNPETGNGYTF,TGTGCCAGTAATCCGGAGACAGGGAATGGCTACACCTTC
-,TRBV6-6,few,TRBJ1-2,CASSARPFYGYTF,TGTGCCAGCAGTGCCCGCCCGTTTTATGGCTACACCTTC
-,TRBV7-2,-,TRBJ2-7,CASSLALKTYEQYF,TGTGCCAGCAGCTTAGCCCTTAAGACCTACGAGCAGTACTTC
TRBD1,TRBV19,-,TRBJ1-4,CASRKGAVSATNEKLFF,TGTGCCAGTCGAAAGGGGGCAGTTTCTGCAACTAATGAAAAACTGTTTTTT
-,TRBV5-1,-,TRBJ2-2,CASSLAKNTGELFF,TGCGCCAGCAGCTTAGCGAAGAACACCGGGGAGCTGTTTTTT
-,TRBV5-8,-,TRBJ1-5,CASSLVAGTGNQPQHF,TGTGCCAGCAGCTTGGTGGCGGGGACCGGCAATCAGCCCCAGCATTTT
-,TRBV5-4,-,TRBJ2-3,CASSSLGVDTQYF,TGTGCCAGCAGCTCCCTGGGGGTAGATACGCAGTATTTT
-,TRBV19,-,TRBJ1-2,CASNLHGRYNYGYTF,TGTGCCAGTAACCTCCACGGGCGTTATAACTATGGCTACACCTTC
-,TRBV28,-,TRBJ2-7,CASSLGYRAEAYEQYF,TGTGCCAGCAGTTTAGGGTACCGGGCGGAAGCCTACGAGCAGTACTTC
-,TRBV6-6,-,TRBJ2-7,CASSQLTVSYEQYF,TGTGCCAGCAGCCAACTGACGGTCTCCTACGAGCAGTACTTC
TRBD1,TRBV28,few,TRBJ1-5,CASSRVDRDHQPQHF,TGTGCCAGCAGTCGGGTTGACAGGGACCATCAGCCCCAGCATTTT
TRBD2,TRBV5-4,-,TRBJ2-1,CASSLGLAGAGEQFF,TGTGCCAGCAGCCTAGGACTAGCGGGAGCGGGTGAGCAGTTCTTC